This T cell receptor beta chain was found in a study of human T cells and chemical hapten exposure (dated by TCRdb to 2020 to 2023). For the study in its entirety: For sensitization, 2% DPC in acetone was applied to a roughly 2 cm by roughly 2 cm area of upper inner arm skin. Weekly therapeutic DPC doses were additionally applied to the scalp of patients throughout the approximately 23-week study period. Patch testing on the upper back used Finn chambers containing 0.01% DPC, with scoring done after 6 days according to International Contact Dermatitis Research Group standards. Alopecia areata with under or over 50% scalp involvement, alopecia totalis and alopecia universalis were represented in the patient cohort, which was mostly female. Libraries were combined into a pool for sequencing, and differences in TCR yield between samples came mainly from small differences in library volumes within the pool. In alopecia patients, the study followed how the peripheral blood TCR repertoire changed in vivo over primary and secondary sensitization to diphenylcyclopropenone (DPC), a hapten. Blood samples were taken from patients before sensitization (week 0) and then at 2, 6 and about 24 weeks after DPC sensitization. For TCR sequencing, blood came from 25 to 30 alopecia patients at anywhere from one to four time points (pre-sensitization, 2, 6 and 24 weeks). Study-level results and caveats: A positive correlation was found between the number of PT1 expanded TCRs and patch test score, with significance reached at thresholds 8, 16 and 32 but not 4. DPC sensitization did not change how many TCRs were above 1 in 1000 frequency, and no evidence was found of alterations in global repertoire structure. Significantly more large CDR3 similarity clusters were formed by expanded TCRs than by pre-sensitization or healthy control sets, consistent with antigen-driven responses. After repeated subsampling, the strength of the expansion versus patch-test correlation and the threshold at which it became significant changed. Because every patient had alopecia, a presumed autoimmune disease, the patients' immune response might differ from that of healthy individuals.

Library creation used RACE. Reads for this sample came from a NextSeq 500. During library preparation, unique molecular identifiers were attached to individual cDNA molecules so that TCRs could be counted in a quantitative, reproducible way. Both TCR alpha and TCR beta chains were sequenced from each blood RNA sample. The study's processing was this. Samples had a median of 95,638 TCRs, with a range from about 23,224 to 700,000. The Decombinator software suite was used to annotate V, J and CDR3 in the TCR reads. To make PS versus PT1 abundance plots, every sample was subsampled to the same number of TCRs (28,000). Expanded TCRs were defined as absent before sensitization and observed at least eight times at the 2-week time point. TCRdb passed the public sequencing reads through fastp at Q25 and MiXCR, retaining productive beta sequences. Every distinct CDR3 protein forms one entry, paired with its most common genes and DNA. The V and J calls were determined by TCRdb, not by the authors. The sample table records about 70,000 distinct CDR3 sequences; roughly 9.7% of these occur just once. The biggest ten clones account for roughly 5.2% of the sample.

The CDR3, from cysteine to phenylalanine, totals 15 residues. CDR3 DNA is the only sequence kept; it has 45 bases, read in frame from the first base. The germline V gene (reference sequence) gives CDR1 as DFQATT and CDR2 as SNEGSKA. Relative to germline, V is missing 0 bases and J is missing 7 bases, with 11 bases of the junction outside any gene match. This clonotype was picked up many times. Its antigen target is currently unknown. One base away there is no much larger clone; base qualities are not given. In light of the paper, this sample's time point label describes: pre-sensitization, week 0. This sample's treatment or condition label indicates: therapeutic diphenylcyclopropenone sensitization with weekly scalp DPC. At each patch-test visit, blood was drawn before the patch test was applied. To be eligible, patients had to be aged 18 to 70, diagnosed with alopecia and judged suitable for DPC therapy, while pregnant patients were excluded. Total RNA was extracted from unfractionated whole blood that had been collected in Tempus Blood RNA tubes.

The sequence joins TRBV20-1 to TRBJ2-5, and 7 junction bases match TRBD2. The sample in question was whole blood, obtained in connection with sensitization to the hapten diphenylcyclopropenone (DPC). This sequence was found in a woman aged 50 to 65 with alopecia areata. Some clones in this sample may be carry-over from other donors' samples. The CDR3 is CSARDAGLVSGTQYF. The sequenced DNA is TGCAGTGCTAGAGATGCCGGACTAGTATCTGGGACCCAGTACTTC.